This TCR beta chain is from a study of cytomegalovirus exposure and HLA in healthy donors. Study observations and caveats: In a later analysis, at a false discovery rate of 0.05, approximately 18,000 TCR beta sequences were associated with HLA alleles.

Only a few counts were recorded for this clone. Its antigen is not identified. The CDR3 is made up of 13 amino acids. Trimming at V came to 5 bases and at J to 2 bases, leaving 1 base not matched to a gene. CDR1 is MNHEY and CDR2 is SVGAGI in the germline V gene. Primers included in the PCR were 60 Vbeta and 13 Jbeta primers. The data were produced by immunoSEQ multiplex PCR, yet TCRdb's version contains in-frame clones alone and is incomplete. The profile shows roughly 90,000 clones, 80% to 90% of them singletons. The V gene is TRBV6-5, the J gene TRBJ1-2, with 8 bases fitting TRBD1. The source material was PBMCs. The receptor comes from a man aged 25-45 years in good health and CMV-seropositive. The chain's CDR3 is CASSRTGNYGYTF. CDR3 bases: TGTGCCAGCAGTAGGACAGGGAACTATGGCTACACCTTC.